This T cell receptor (beta chain) was captured in a study of T cell responses to AZD1222 COVID-19 vaccine. Across the whole study: It was second doses at about 4 or about 12 weeks that were pooled.

CDR3 length equals 15 residues. Germline CDR1 and CDR2: KGHSH and LQKENI. V was pared by 2 bases and J by 9 bases, with 14 bases between. This table comes from immunoSEQ multiplex PCR, and its TCRdb copy is limited to in-frame clones, with some not included. The sample records 85,000 to 100,000 clones, roughly nine tenths being singletons. J is TRBJ1-6 and V is TRBV18, with D perhaps matching TRBD1 (6 bases). The origin of this receptor is an adult in good health. The specimen comprised peripheral blood, sampled on day 0 of AZD1222 vaccination. The CDR3 DNA reads TGTGCCAGCTCACCAGGACAGACTAGGGGTTCACCCCTCCACTTT. Translation gives CASSPGQTRGSPLHF.